The 15 T cell receptor beta chains reported below all come from one sample, sequenced in a study of T cells in localized non-small cell lung cancer. Using immunoSEQ multiplex PCR, the repertoire was profiled, and TCRdb retains in-frame clones only, with some absent. This table holds about 2,800 clones, approximately 18% found once. Material: lung tumor tissue, obtained before any cancer treatment. These receptors all stem from a woman aged 35-70 years with stage II lung adenocarcinoma.

The J gene is TRBJ1-2, the V gene TRBV9; D uncertain. CDR1 SGDLS and CDR2 YYNGEE come from the germline V gene. This CDR3 contains 16 residues. V lost 0 bases to trimming and J lost 1 base, with 13 bases between them. CDR3 loop: CASSVELTINNYGYTF. As DNA, the CDR3 is TGTGCCAGCAGCGTAGAGCTTACGATTAATAACTATGGCTACACCTTC.

V and J are TRBV18 and TRBJ2-7; perhaps TRBD1 as D (6 bases). Between the trimmed V and J ends, which lost 3 bases and 2 bases, there was a span of 17 bases. CDR3 length: 16 residues. Germline V lookup: CDR1 KGHSH, CDR2 LQKENI. Here the CDR3 reads CASSPQTGTLTYEQYF. CDR3 bases: TGTGCCAGCTCACCGCAGACCGGGACACTTACCTACGAGCAGTACTTC.

By share, this clone ranks as medium-sized (0.01 to 0.1%). The rearrangement joins TRBV11-3 to TRBJ2-5; 7 bases align to TRBD2. This CDR3 is built from 14 residues. V was clipped by 5 bases and J by 5 bases; unmatched bases: 8. The germline gives CDR1 SGHNT, CDR2 YENEEA. This chain's CDR3 is CASSPPGGRETQYF. CDR3 sequence (DNA): TGTGCCAGCAGCCCCCCGGGGGGACGGGAGACCCAGTACTTC.

This clone appeared a few times. The chain couples TRBV11-3 to TRBJ1-6; 8 bases are a match to TRBD1. This CDR3 has 14 residues. The junction had 2 bases not matched to a gene; V was cut back by 4 bases and J by 6 bases. Germline V gene lookup returns CDR1 SGHNT and CDR2 YENEEA. The CDR3 spells CASSSGGRNSPLHF. Written as DNA, the CDR3 is TGTGCCAGCAGCTCAGGGGGCCGTAATTCACCCCTCCACTTT.

Relative to its sample, this clone is large (0.1 to 1%). The rearrangement joins TRBV18 to TRBJ2-1, with 7 bases aligning to TRBD1. Germline values: CDR1 KGHSH, CDR2 LQKENI. The V and J ends lost 0 bases and 8 bases, in that order; junction bases with no gene match: 7. This CDR3 has 15 amino acids. The CDR3 nucleotides read TGTGCCAGCTCACCACCGGAAGTAGGGGGCGATGAGCAGTTCTTC. Amino acid sequence: CASSPPEVGGDEQFF.

This clone was observed a handful of times. The chain has TRBV6-8 and TRBJ2-7; 7 bases match TRBD2. Germline assignment: CDR1 MNHGY and CDR2 SAAAGT. This CDR3 comprises 12 residues. V lost 7 bases to trimming and J lost 4 bases; unmatched junction nucleotides: 4. CDR3 region: CASTKGGYEQYF. CDR3 sequence (DNA): TGTGCCAGCACCAAGGGAGGGTACGAGCAGTACTTC.

The rearrangement joins TRBV11-3 to TRBJ1-1, with D possibly being TRBD1 (5 bases). V lost 5 bases and J 9 bases, leaving 22 bases between the germline ends. The CDR3 is made up of 15 amino acids. Germline values: CDR1 SGHNT, CDR2 YENEEA. CDR3: CASSLRDHSNPKAFF. The CDR3 region has the DNA TGTGCCAGCAGCCTGCGGGACCACTCGAATCCAAAAGCTTTCTTT.

The table lists this clone with a few counts. CDR3 region: CASSQERGGAGDTQYF. DNA for the CDR3: TGCGCCAGCAGCCAAGAACGCGGGGGGGCCGGAGATACGCAGTATTTT. The chain joins TRBV4-1 to TRBJ2-3, with 9 positions matching TRBD2. Germline-derived CDR1 and CDR2 are MGHRA and YSYEKL. CDR3 length: 16 residues. V shed 0 bases, J shed 5 bases, and the junction held 6 bases outside the gene matches.

This clone has just a few counts. As DNA, the CDR3 is TGTGCCAGCAGCTCCGGACCGAGCGGAAAGACCCAGTACTTC. This sequence encodes CASSSGPSGKTQYF. V usage is TRBV7-7 and J usage is TRBJ2-5; D may be TRBD2 (5 bases). The CDR3 runs to 14 residues. V lost 4 bases and J 6 bases, leaving 15 bases between the germline ends. CDR1 is SSHAT, CDR2 FNYEAQ, per germline (reference sequence). Filled out from reference TRBV7-7 and TRBJ2-5, the complete variable domain reads GAGVSQSPRYKVTKRGQDVTLRCDPISSHATLYWYQQALGQGPEFLTYFNYEAQPDKSGLPSDRFSAERPEGSISTLTIQRTEQRDSAMYRCASSSGPSGKTQYFGPGTRLLVL.

This clone was seen only a few times. One end of the junction does not line up with germline, which may come from a read error. J is TRBJ2-1 and V is TRBV6-8; 8 bases are shared with TRBD1. The germline CDR1 and CDR2 sequences are MNHGY and SAAAGT. The CDR3 spans 14 residues. CDR3 in DNA: TGTGCCATCAGTAGTTTGGACAGGGCAAATGAGCAGTTCTTC. Its translation: CAISSLDRANEQFF.

The rearrangement joins TRBV11-3 to TRBJ2-7; TRBD1 agrees at 8 bases. V lost 1 base and J lost 0; bases outside the gene matches: 11. Germline CDR1 is SGHNT and CDR2 is YENEEA. This CDR3 has 18 residues. The CDR3: CASSLVGRGRSGSYEQYF. CDR3 in DNA: TGTGCCAGCAGCTTAGTGGGCAGGGGGCGATCAGGCTCCTACGAGCAGTACTTC.

This clone ranks as medium-sized (0.01 to 0.1%). The rearrangement joins TRBV11-3 to TRBJ2-3; TRBD2 might be the D (6 bases). This CDR3 has 17 residues. From germline, CDR1 is SGHNT and CDR2 YENEEA. V lost 1 base and J lost 2, with 16 bases in between. The CDR3 loop is CASSLGVGGPLTDTQYF. CDR3 sequence (DNA): TGTGCCAGCAGCTTAGGTGTCGGGGGACCACTCACAGATACGCAGTATTTT. The complete variable domain, with remaining parts taken from reference TRBV11-3 and TRBJ2-3, reads EAGVVQSPRYKIIEKKQPVAFWCNPISGHNTLYWYLQNLGQGPELLIRYENEEAVDDSQLPKDRFSAERLKGVDSTLKIQPAELGDSAVYLCASSLGVGGPLTDTQYFGPGTRLTVL.

Sample share makes this clone large. V usage is TRBV9 and J usage is TRBJ1-1, with a tentative D call TRBD1 (5 bases). CDR3 length equals 14 residues. Germline assignment: CDR1 SGDLS and CDR2 YYNGEE. Trimming shortened V by 4 bases and J by 7 bases, and 17 bases separated the two germline ends. The CDR3 sequence is CASSLSGGLVEAFF. CDR3 DNA: TGTGCCAGCAGCCTCAGTGGGGGATTAGTTGAAGCTTTCTTT.

In its sample, this clone was seen a few times. The chain carries TRBV7-2 and TRBJ1-3; TRBD1 is a possible D gene (6 bases). Germline CDR1 and CDR2: SGHTA and FQGNSA. V lost 7 bases, J lost 4 bases, and 11 bases lay in between. This CDR3 contains 13 residues. CDR3 loop: CASMGGQGNTIYF. The CDR3 coding sequence is TGTGCCAGCATGGGAGGACAGGGAAACACCATATATTTT.

The V gene is TRBV15, the J gene TRBJ1-1; no reliable D call. V lost 3 bases and J 2 bases, leaving 16 bases between the germline ends. The V gene's germline CDR1 is LNHNV and CDR2 YYDKDF (reference sequence). This CDR3 comprises 16 residues. As DNA, the CDR3 is TGTGCCACCAGCAGGGGATTCGGACTGCTTAACACTGAAGCTTTCTTT. Protein: CATSRGFGLLNTEAFF.